Listed here are 13 T cell receptor beta chains from one sample, sequenced in a study of blood T cell repertoires in COVID-19. Sequenced by immunoSEQ multiplex PCR; TCRdb stores in-frame clones only, minus some. The data contain 350,000 to 400,000 clones, just under 90% of them singletons. Sequenced input: PBMCs or T cells enriched from blood (not recorded which). The receptor set was obtained from a woman aged 25 to 39 who had recovered from COVID-19.

The genes are TRBV7-9 and TRBJ1-1; no firm D call. Germline CDR1 is SEHNR and CDR2 is FQNEAQ (reference sequence). The CDR3 covers 15 residues. The V gene lost 5 bases and the J gene lost 3 bases, with 16 bases spanning the gap. The CDR3 loop reads CASSPPSQAYTEAFF. The CDR3 DNA follows: TGTGCCAGCAGCCCCCCAAGCCAGGCATACACTGAAGCTTTCTTT.

The V gene is TRBV7-2, the J gene TRBJ2-1; TRBD1 aligns across 9 bases. The CDR3 contains 14 residues. With 3 bases clipped from V and 12 bases from J, the junction kept 9 bases outside the gene matches. Germline V gene lookup returns CDR1 SGHTA and CDR2 FQGNSA. CDR3 nucleotide sequence: TGTGCCAGCAGCTTTGGAAACACAGGGGGCCCGCAGTTCTTC. This encodes CASSFGNTGGPQFF.

V is TRBV4-3 and J is TRBJ2-3; a possible D gene is TRBD1 (5 bases). The CDR3 runs 14 residues. Germline V gene data show CDR1 as LGHNA and CDR2 as YSLEER. Trimming shortened V by 0 bases and J by 6 bases, and 10 bases separated the two germline ends. CDR3 sequence reads: CASSQEWGPDTQYF. CDR3 in DNA: TGCGCCAGCAGCCAAGAATGGGGCCCGGATACGCAGTATTTT.

Remarks on this clone: Other DNA sequences of this sample code for an identical CDR3. The chain carries TRBV9 and TRBJ1-3; D gene ambiguous. Germline CDR1 and CDR2: SGDLS and YYNGEE. V was cut by 0 bases and J by 4 bases, with 5 bases left in between. The CDR3 is made up of 13 amino acids. The CDR3 coding sequence is TGTGCCAGCAGCGTAGGAGGAGGAAACACCATATATTTT. Residues: CASSVGGGNTIYF.

The V call is TRBV7-8, the J call TRBJ2-5; maybe TRBD2 (6 bases). V gave up 1 base and J gave up 5 bases, with 8 bases separating them. The CDR3 is made up of 13 amino acids. Germline lookup yields CDR1 SGHVS and CDR2 FQNEAQ. CDR3 nucleotide sequence: TGTGCCAGCAGCTTAGGAGGGAGGGAGACCCAGTACTTC. Its protein is CASSLGGRETQYF.

This chain uses TRBV12-5 with TRBJ1-6, with D unresolved. The CDR3 sequence is 14 residues long. Germline CDR1 and CDR2: LGHNT and FRNRAP. The germline V and J ends were trimmed by 7 bases and 11 bases, with 18 bases remaining between them. CDR3 sequence reads: CASALPGVYPPLHF. CDR3 in DNA: TGTGCTAGTGCCCTACCCGGTGTATATCCACCCCTCCACTTT.

The chain employs TRBV11-2 and TRBJ1-4, with TRBD1 identical over 9 bases. The germline gives CDR1 SGHAT, CDR2 FQNNGV. The CDR3 is 15 amino acids. Unmatched junction bases numbered 4, after V lost 3 bases and J lost 5 bases. As DNA, the CDR3 is TGTGCCAGCAGCTTCGGGACAGGGATGAATGAAAAACTGTTTTTT. Protein sequence: CASSFGTGMNEKLFF.

This clone was picked up one time. This sequence joins TRBV11-2 and TRBJ2-7; TRBD1 matches at 12 bases. The CDR3 loop spans 14 amino acids. Per germline, CDR1 SGHAT and CDR2 FQNNGV. V shed 5 bases, J shed 5 bases, and the junction held 4 bases outside the gene matches. The CDR3 sequence: CASSLGTGGNEQYF. CDR3 nucleotides: TGTGCCAGCAGCCTAGGGACAGGGGGCAACGAGCAGTACTTC.

The chain carries TRBV5-1 and TRBJ2-3; 7 bases fit TRBD1. Germline V gene lookup returns CDR1 SGHRS and CDR2 YFSETQ. Losses at the gene ends were 4 bases for V and 2 bases for J; bases not matched to a gene: 10. The CDR3 is 16 amino acids. The CDR3 sequence is CASSQQGSSNTDTQYF. The CDR3 nucleotides are TGCGCCAGCAGCCAACAGGGGAGCTCTAACACAGATACGCAGTATTTT.

The V gene is TRBV18, the J gene TRBJ1-2; 10 bases match TRBD1. V was clipped by 6 bases and J by 0 bases; unmatched bases: 10. This CDR3 has 17 residues. CDR1 is KGHSH and CDR2 is LQKENI in the germline V gene. The DNA for the CDR3 is TGTGCCAGCTCCCGGGACAGGGGCTCGCCATCTAACTATGGCTACACCTTC. This translates into CASSRDRGSPSNYGYTF.

The chain is built from TRBV4-1 and TRBJ1-3, with a weak D call TRBD1 (6 bases). The CDR3 has 14 amino acids. CDR1 MGHRA and CDR2 YSYEKL come from the germline V gene. Between the trimmed V and J ends, which lost 3 bases and 4 bases, there was a span of 10 bases. The CDR3 nucleotides are TGCGCCAGCAGCCAGGGGGCCGCCGGAAACACCATATATTTT. Translated: CASSQGAAGNTIYF.

The rearrangement joins TRBV30 to TRBJ1-1; no definite D call. This CDR3 is built from 14 residues. The germline gives CDR1 GTSNPN, CDR2 SVGIG (reference sequence). Trimming left V 7 bases short and J 0 bases short, with 15 bases between. CDR3 sequence reads: CAYHQPQMNTEAFF. CDR3 DNA sequence: TGTGCCTACCACCAACCCCAGATGAACACTGAAGCTTTCTTT.

For this clone: A read error may account for a junction end that differs from germline. This chain uses TRBV20-1 with TRBJ1-2, with D hard to call. CDR3 size: 10 residues. Per germline, CDR1 DFQATT and CDR2 SNEGSKA (reference sequence). The CDR3 coding sequence is TGCAGTGCTAGAGTCGGGGTTCGAGCCTTC. Translating gives CSARVGVRAF.